This T cell receptor beta chain was sequenced during a study of tumor-infiltrating lymphocytes in localized non-small cell lung cancer. The overall study: Tumor tissue and non-adjacent uninvolved lung came from each patient. The study's findings and limits: Different pieces of the same tissue went to different assays, confounding technical variation with intratumor heterogeneity. Immunotypes IM1 and IM2 had similar TCR-derived T-cell fractions.

Produced via immunoSEQ multiplex PCR; TCRdb's table is partial and in-frame only. The sample includes roughly 9,100 clones, around 77% of them seen just once. Concerning this clone: The antigen is undetermined.

Germline CDR1 and CDR2: SGHRS and YFSETQ. Trimming stripped 2 bases from V and 1 base from J, with 6 bases between. This CDR3 region has 13 residues. V usage is TRBV5-1 and J usage is TRBJ2-5; no clear D. Material for sequencing was uninvolved lung tissue not adjacent to the tumor. The TCR sequence derives from a human donor with non-small cell lung cancer. The CDR3 here is CASSFGFQETQYF. As DNA, the CDR3 is TGCGCCAGCAGCTTTGGATTCCAAGAGACCCAGTACTTC.